Presented here are 8 T cell receptor beta chains from one specimen sequenced in a study of neurological immune-mediated disorders. TCRdb redid the calling of the 5' RACE reads with MiXCR, one entry per CDR3 protein. The repertoire includes under 90,000 distinct CDR3 sequences, approximately 3.5% of them detected once, and around 3.1% sits in the top ten. Material: PBMCs. Source of these receptors: a woman between 50 and 59 years old with multiple sclerosis.

This clonotype was observed at least ten times. The chain carries TRBV7-9 and TRBJ1-4; D is uncertain. The CDR3 spans 14 residues. The ends were cut back, 1 base at V and 2 bases at J, with 5 bases in the middle. Looked up from germline, CDR1 is SEHNR and CDR2 is FQNEAQ (reference sequence). In nucleotides, the CDR3 is TGTGCCAGCAGCTTAGAGGTCACTAATGAAAAACTGTTTTTT. Residues: CASSLEVTNEKLFF.

At least ten counts were recorded for this clonotype. The V gene is TRBV7-9, the J gene TRBJ1-1; TRBD1 might be the D (6 bases). V gave up 3 bases and J gave up 5 bases, with 13 bases separating them. Germline V gene sequence: CDR1 SEHNR, CDR2 FQNEAQ (reference sequence). This CDR3 has 14 amino acids. The chain's CDR3 is CASSLGARFTEAFF. The CDR3 coding sequence is TGTGCCAGCAGCTTGGGGGCGCGGTTTACTGAAGCTTTCTTT.

This clonotype has ten or more counts. The V and J genes are TRBV7-2 and TRBJ2-7; TRBD2 aligns across 7 bases. The CDR3 is made up of 15 amino acids. Germline trimming cut 2 bases from V and 1 base from J; bases unmatched to any gene: 5. Germline V gene data show CDR1 as SGHTA and CDR2 as FQGNSA. This chain's CDR3 is CASSLNSGRSYEQYF. CDR3 in DNA: TGTGCCAGCAGCTTAAACTCCGGGAGGTCCTACGAGCAGTACTTC. The whole variable domain, remainder taken from reference TRBV7-2 and TRBJ2-7, is GAGVSQSPSNKVTEKGKDVELRCDPISGHTALYWYRQSLGQGLEFLIYFQGNSAPDKSGLPSDRFSAERTGGSVSTLTIQRTQQEDSAVYLCASSLNSGRSYEQYFGPGTRLTVT.

To note about this clonotype: Given a much more abundant clone one base away, this may be a read error. The chain uses TRBV7-8 and TRBJ1-1, with D possibly matching TRBD1 (5 bases). In germline, CDR1 is SGHVS, CDR2 FQNEAQ. The CDR3 spans 15 residues. The CDR3 spells CASSLVRVGTTEALF. CDR3 DNA: TGTGCCAGCAGCCTCGTGAGGGTCGGGACTACTGAAGCTTTATTT. Drawing the rest from reference TRBV7-8 and TRBJ1-1, the complete variable domain is GAGVSQSPRYKVAKRGQDVALRCDPISGHVSLFWYQQALGQGPEFLTYFQNEAQLDKSGLPSDRFFAERPEGSVSTLKIQRTQQEDSAVYLCASSLVRVGTTEALFGQGTRLTVV.

This clonotype was seen ten or more times. The chain links TRBV7-6 to TRBJ1-3; D is perhaps TRBD1 (5 bases). Between the trimmed V and J ends, which lost 5 bases and 4 bases, there was a span of 21 bases. This CDR3 has 17 amino acids. The germline gives CDR1 SGHVS, CDR2 FNYEAQ. CDR3 residues: CASSPTTRGLGGNTIYF. The CDR3, as DNA: TGTGCCAGCAGCCCCACCACCCGGGGCCTTGGAGGAAACACCATATATTTT.

In its sample, this clonotype was seen many times. The CDR3 region has the DNA TGCAGTGCTAGGTATCATAGCGGGGGACAAGAGACCCAGTACTTC. Translated: CSARYHSGGQETQYF. The chain joins TRBV20-1 to TRBJ2-5; 9 nucleotides align to TRBD2. In germline, CDR1 is DFQATT, CDR2 SNEGSKA (reference sequence). Trimming took 3 bases from V and 2 from J; bases not matched to a gene: 7. The CDR3 contains 15 residues.

This clonotype was observed at least ten times. This chain links TRBV7-3 with TRBJ2-2; D not certain. CDR3 length: 14 amino acids. V was trimmed by 1 base and J by 4 bases, leaving 7 bases between them. Germline assignment: CDR1 SGHTA and CDR2 FQGTGA. CDR3 residues: CASSLMAGTGELFF. Here the CDR3 DNA reads TGTGCCAGCAGCTTAATGGCAGGCACCGGGGAGCTGTTTTTT.

This clonotype has at least ten counts. The rearrangement links TRBV12-3 or TRBV12-4 to TRBJ2-1; no firm D call. V lost 7 bases, J lost 4 bases, and 11 bases lay in between. The CDR3 is made up of 13 amino acids. The CDR3 nucleotides are TGTGCCAGCACTCGAGCCCAGTACAATGAGCAGTTCTTC. It specifies CASTRAQYNEQFF.